The 8 T cell receptor beta chains given below trace back to one sample, sequenced in a study of shared clonotypes between healthy human individuals. Measured with immunoSEQ multiplex PCR; TCRdb has only the in-frame clones, and not every one. This table holds 190,000 or so clones, 60% to 75% found once. The sample comprised memory CD4+ T cells sorted from blood. Regarding subset: CD45RA-negative fraction. The source is a man aged 25-45 years in good health.

This chain uses TRBV5-1 with TRBJ2-5, with 8 bases that match TRBD1. V shed 6 bases, J shed 1 base, and the junction held 5 bases outside the gene matches. CDR3 size: 14 residues. Germline CDR1 reads SGHRS; CDR2 reads YFSETQ. CDR3 sequence (DNA): TGCGCCAGCAATCTACAGGGGGGCCAAGAGACCCAGTACTTC. It yields the protein CASNLQGGQETQYF.

For this clone: Other DNA sequences of this sample code for an identical CDR3. The rearrangement links TRBV28 to TRBJ2-7; D is ambiguous. Germline CDR1 is MDHEN and CDR2 is SYDVKM. Trimming cost V 3 bases and J 4 bases, with 7 bases left between them. The CDR3 consists of 12 residues. The DNA for the CDR3 is TGTGCCAGCAGTTTTCTGCTGTACGAGCAGTACTTC. Translating it yields CASSFLLYEQYF.

The rearrangement joins TRBV9 to TRBJ2-7; D may be TRBD1 or TRBD2 (5 bases each). The CDR3 totals 14 residues. From germline, CDR1 is SGDLS and CDR2 YYNGEE. Trimming shortened V by 4 bases and J by 3 bases, and 14 bases separated the two germline ends. CDR3 sequence (DNA): TGTGCCAGCAGCCGCCTTGTGGGGGACTACGAGCAGTACTTC. This sequence encodes CASSRLVGDYEQYF.

The V and J genes are TRBV7-9 and TRBJ2-3; D perhaps matches TRBD1 (5 bases). Per germline, CDR1 SEHNR and CDR2 FQNEAQ (reference sequence). CDR3 size: 14 residues. Deletions cut 1 base from V and 4 bases from J, with 9 bases between. The CDR3 spells CASSLGQGPDTQYF. The CDR3 region has the DNA TGTGCCAGCAGCTTAGGGCAGGGCCCAGATACGCAGTATTTT.

This clone appeared many times. The J gene is TRBJ1-2, the V gene TRBV14; D not certain. V lost 1 base and J lost 8, with 5 bases in between. This CDR3 region has 11 residues. Germline CDR1 SGHDN, CDR2 FVKESK. This CDR3 is CASSQGWGYTF. The CDR3 bases are TGTGCCAGCAGCCAAGGATGGGGCTACACCTTC.

This chain links TRBV7-2 with TRBJ1-1; D might be TRBD1 (6 bases). V was trimmed by 1 base and J by 1 base, leaving 10 bases between them. This CDR3 comprises 15 residues. Germline V gene lookup returns CDR1 SGHTA and CDR2 FQGNSA. The CDR3 nucleotides are TGTGCCAGCAGCTTAGGACTAGGGGGGAACACTGAAGCTTTCTTT. Amino acid sequence: CASSLGLGGNTEAFF.

This clone is a singleton in its sample. J is TRBJ1-1 and V is TRBV7-4; no firm D call. CDR1 is SGHVT and CDR2 is SQSDAQ in the germline V gene. The CDR3 runs to 14 residues. V lost 5 bases to trimming and J lost 4 bases, with 14 bases between them. The CDR3 region has the DNA TGTGCCAGCAGCGAAATCGCGGGGTCCACTGAAGCTTTCTTT. Its protein product is CASSEIAGSTEAFF.

V usage is TRBV6-6 and J usage is TRBJ2-5; weak D call: TRBD2 (6 bases). The V and J ends lost 6 bases and 0 bases respectively, with 8 bases between them. Germline V gives CDR1 MNHNY, CDR2 SVGAGI (reference sequence). The CDR3 runs to 13 residues. DNA for the CDR3: TGTGCCAGCAGGTGGGACTACCAAGAGACCCAGTACTTC. Translation gives CASRWDYQETQYF.